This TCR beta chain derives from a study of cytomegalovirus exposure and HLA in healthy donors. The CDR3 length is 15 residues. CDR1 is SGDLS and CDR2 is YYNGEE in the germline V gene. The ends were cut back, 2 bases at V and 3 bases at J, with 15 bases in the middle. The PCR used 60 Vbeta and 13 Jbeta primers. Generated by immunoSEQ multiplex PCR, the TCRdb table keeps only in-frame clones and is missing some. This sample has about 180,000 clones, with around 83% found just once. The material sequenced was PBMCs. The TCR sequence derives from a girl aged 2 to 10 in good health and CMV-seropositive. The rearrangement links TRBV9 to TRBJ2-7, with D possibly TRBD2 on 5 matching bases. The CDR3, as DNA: TGTGCCAGCAGCGTCTCCTTAGAGGGTAACTACGAGCAGTACTTC. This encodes CASSVSLEGNYEQYF.